This TCR beta chain was found in a study of blood T cell repertoires in COVID-19. Overall study: The United States, Italy and Spain provided the acute and convalescent COVID-19 samples. PBMCs, B-cell-depleted T cells, or T cells provided the cDNA or gDNA that made up the material.

Per the study methods: Nucleated cell counts were estimated from reference gene primer amplification. Some clones are missing from TCRdb's copy, which holds only in-frame ones; the method was immunoSEQ multiplex PCR. V and J calls and clone size are copied from that table; D and trimming were computed from the DNA. This table has tens of thousands of clones, roughly four fifths appearing once. Trimming took 1 base from V and 4 from J; bases not matched to a gene: 5. Germline CDR1 is SGHTA and CDR2 is FQGNSA. The CDR3 has 15 residues. The TCR originated in a woman aged 80 or over with acute or convalescent COVID-19. The gene calls are TRBV7-2 and TRBJ2-7; 9 bases match TRBD2. Sample: peripheral blood. The CDR3 reads CASSLDGTSWYEQYF. The CDR3 bases are TGTGCCAGCAGCTTAGACGGGACTAGCTGGTACGAGCAGTACTTC.